This is a list of T cell receptor beta chains from one sample in a study of blood T cell repertoires in COVID-19. Data came from immunoSEQ multiplex PCR; TCRdb stores just in-frame clones and leaves some out. The sample comprises more than 450,000 clones, about 85% of which are singletons, and 0.65% to 0.9% rests with the top ten. Sequencing input: PBMCs or T cells enriched from blood (not recorded which). Receptor source: a woman aged 18-29 years who had recovered from COVID-19. CDR3s leave out the opening cysteine and the closing phenylalanine or tryptophan.

v_gene	CDR3aa
TRBV4-1	ASSLGSRTFYEQY
TRBV11-3	ASSSTSSSGGWTDTQY
TRBV7-9	ASSLWAGGDNQPQH
TRBV16	ASSLSTTGWNEQF
TRBV5-5	ASSLWTTYGYT
TRBV28	ASSLARDRVNSPLH
TRBV4-1	ASSQHRQETQY
TRBV6-5	AGGEVSSGANVLT
TRBV28	ASSFDLGLAGGTEQF
TRBV19	ASSQGLRMGYGYT
TRBV30	AWSSVDYGYT
TRBV20-1	SAWDKGGYT
TRBV19	ASWAGTRRPQH
TRBV19	ASSFAQGARGTEAF
TRBV11-3	ASSTRGALTDTQY
TRBV5-1	ASSRGDETDTQY
TRBV6-1	ASSVMYAGTGELGYT
TRBV7-3	ASSLLGGNTEAF
TRBV7-9	ASSLTGRDGYT
TRBV19	ASNRGKGGSPLH
TRBV28	ASSVWIRGQPKNTEAF
TRBV19	ASSTIPRENTEAF
TRBV6-6	ASGTSGGTDTQY
TRBV5-5	ASSLEAGGGYKAF
TRBV5-6	ASSPGSGYYGYT
TRBV27	ASRQAGGLYNEQF
TRBV9	ASSVQGNTEAF
TRBV28	ASSPDRNSNQPQH
TRBV18	ASSLGSQGAAF
TRBV6-2/TRBV6-3	ASSPFAGGHTGELF
TRBV14	ASSRTWRDTEAF
TRBV7-8	ASSLDRNTEAF
TRBV30	AWSRGDSSGNTIY